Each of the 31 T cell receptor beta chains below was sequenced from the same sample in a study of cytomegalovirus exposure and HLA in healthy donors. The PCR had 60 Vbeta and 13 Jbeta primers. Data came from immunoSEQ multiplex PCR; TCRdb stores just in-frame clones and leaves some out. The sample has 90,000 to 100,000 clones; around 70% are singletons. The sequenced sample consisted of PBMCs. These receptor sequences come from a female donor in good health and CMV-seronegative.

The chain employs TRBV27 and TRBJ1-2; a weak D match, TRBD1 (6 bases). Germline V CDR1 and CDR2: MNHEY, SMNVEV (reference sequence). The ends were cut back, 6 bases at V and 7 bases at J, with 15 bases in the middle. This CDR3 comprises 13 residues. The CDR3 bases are TGTGCCAGCAGGCCCTCAGGGGATAGTGGCTACACCTTC. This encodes CASRPSGDSGYTF.

The CDR3 DNA reads TGCGCCAGCAGTCCCTCCGCCGCTAGCCACTATGGCTACACCTTC. Protein: CASSPSAASHYGYTF. This sequence joins TRBV4-1 and TRBJ1-2, with D hard to call. Germline V gene data show CDR1 as MGHRA and CDR2 as YSYEKL. The CDR3 runs to 15 residues. V was shortened by 6 bases and J by 3 bases, with 17 bases between the two germline ends.

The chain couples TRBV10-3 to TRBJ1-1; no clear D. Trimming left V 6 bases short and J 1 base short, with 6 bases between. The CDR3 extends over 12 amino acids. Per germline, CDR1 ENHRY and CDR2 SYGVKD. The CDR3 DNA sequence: TGTGCCATCAGCACTCAGAACACTGAAGCTTTCTTT. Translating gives CAISTQNTEAFF.

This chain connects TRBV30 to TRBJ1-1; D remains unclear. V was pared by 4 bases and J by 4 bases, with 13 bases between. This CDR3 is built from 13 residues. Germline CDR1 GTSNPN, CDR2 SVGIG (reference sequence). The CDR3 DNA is TGTGCCTGGACCCAACCTACTCGCACTGAAGCTTTCTTT. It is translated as CAWTQPTRTEAFF. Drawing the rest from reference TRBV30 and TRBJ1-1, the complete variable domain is SQTIHQWPATLVQPVGSPLSLECTVEGTSNPNLYWYRQAAGRGLQLLFYSVGIGQISSEVPQNLSASRPQDRQFILSSKKLLLSDSGFYLCAWTQPTRTEAFFGQGTRLTVV.

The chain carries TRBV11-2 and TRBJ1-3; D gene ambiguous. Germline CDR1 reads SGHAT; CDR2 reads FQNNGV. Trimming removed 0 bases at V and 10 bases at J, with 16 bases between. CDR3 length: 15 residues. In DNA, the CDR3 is TGTGCCAGCAGCTTAGACACAGATCTTTGGAGGACCATATATTTT. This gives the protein CASSLDTDLWRTIYF.

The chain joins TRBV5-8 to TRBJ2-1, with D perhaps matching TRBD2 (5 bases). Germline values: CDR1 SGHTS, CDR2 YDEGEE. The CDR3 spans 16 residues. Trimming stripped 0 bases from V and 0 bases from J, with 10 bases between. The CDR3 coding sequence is TGTGCCAGCAGCTTGGCTCTCGACTACTCCTACAATGAGCAGTTCTTC. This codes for CASSLALDYSYNEQFF.

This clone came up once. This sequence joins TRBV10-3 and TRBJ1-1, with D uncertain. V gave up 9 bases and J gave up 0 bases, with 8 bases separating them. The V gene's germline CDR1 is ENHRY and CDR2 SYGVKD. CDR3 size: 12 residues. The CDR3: CAMRSVNTEAFF. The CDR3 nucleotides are TGTGCCATGAGGAGCGTGAACACTGAAGCTTTCTTT.

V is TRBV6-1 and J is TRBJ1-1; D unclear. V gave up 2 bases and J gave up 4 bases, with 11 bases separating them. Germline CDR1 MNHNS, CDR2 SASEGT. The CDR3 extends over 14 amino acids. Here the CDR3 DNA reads TGTGCCAGCAGTGAACGAGGGATGTTCACTGAAGCTTTCTTT. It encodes CASSERGMFTEAFF.

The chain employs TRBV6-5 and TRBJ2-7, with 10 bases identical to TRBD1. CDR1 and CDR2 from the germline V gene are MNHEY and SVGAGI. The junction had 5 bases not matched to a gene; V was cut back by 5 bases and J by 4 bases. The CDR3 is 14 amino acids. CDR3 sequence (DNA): TGTGCCAGCAGTACGACGGACAGGGGGTACGAGCAGTACTTC. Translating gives CASSTTDRGYEQYF.

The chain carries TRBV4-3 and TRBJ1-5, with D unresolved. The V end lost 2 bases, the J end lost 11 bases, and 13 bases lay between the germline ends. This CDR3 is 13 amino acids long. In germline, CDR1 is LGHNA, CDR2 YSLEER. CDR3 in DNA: TGCGCCAGCAGCCAACTTGTCGGTGTAGCCCAGCATTTT. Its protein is CASSQLVGVAQHF.

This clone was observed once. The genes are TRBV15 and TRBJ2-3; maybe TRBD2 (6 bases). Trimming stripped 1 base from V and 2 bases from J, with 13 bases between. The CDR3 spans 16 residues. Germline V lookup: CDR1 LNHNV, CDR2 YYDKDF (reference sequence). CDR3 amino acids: CATSRGELAATDTQYF. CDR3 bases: TGTGCCACCAGCAGAGGTGAATTAGCGGCCACAGATACGCAGTATTTT.

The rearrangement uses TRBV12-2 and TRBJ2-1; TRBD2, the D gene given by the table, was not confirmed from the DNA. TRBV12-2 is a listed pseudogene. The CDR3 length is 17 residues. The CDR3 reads CASRPRLAGGPGNEQFF. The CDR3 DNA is TGTGCAAGTCGCCCGAGACTAGCGGGAGGGCCGGGTAATGAGCAGTTCTTC.

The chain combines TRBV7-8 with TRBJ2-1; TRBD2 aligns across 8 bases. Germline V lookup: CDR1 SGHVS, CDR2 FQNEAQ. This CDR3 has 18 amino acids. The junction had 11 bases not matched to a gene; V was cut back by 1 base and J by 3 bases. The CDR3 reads CASSLGVWGGRNYNEQFF. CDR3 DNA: TGTGCCAGCAGCTTAGGGGTCTGGGGCGGGAGGAACTACAATGAGCAGTTCTTC.

The CDR3 here is CASSSRLAPYEQYF. In nucleotides, the CDR3 is TGTGCCAGCAGTTCTCGACTAGCCCCCTACGAGCAGTACTTC. This chain connects TRBV28 to TRBJ2-7; 7 bases fit TRBD2. V gave up 4 bases and J gave up 2 bases; unmatched junction bases: 5. CDR3 size: 14 residues. Germline CDR1 is MDHEN and CDR2 is SYDVKM. Full variable domain (missing parts from reference TRBV28 and TRBJ2-7): DVKVTQSSRYLVKRTGEKVFLECVQDMDHENMFWYRQDPGLGLRLIYFSYDVKMKEKGDIPEGYSVSREKKERFSLILESASTNQTSMYLCASSSRLAPYEQYFGPGTRLTVT.

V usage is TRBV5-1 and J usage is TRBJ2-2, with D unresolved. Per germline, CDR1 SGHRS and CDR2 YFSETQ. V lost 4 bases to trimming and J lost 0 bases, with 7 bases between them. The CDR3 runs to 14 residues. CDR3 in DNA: TGCGCCAGCAGCCGATCGGCGAACACCGGGGAGCTGTTTTTT. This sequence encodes CASSRSANTGELFF. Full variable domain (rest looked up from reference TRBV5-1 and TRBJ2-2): KAGVTQTPRYLIKTRGQQVTLSCSPISGHRSVSWYQQTPGQGLQFLFEYFSETQRNKGNFPGRFSGRQFSNSRSEMNVSTLELGDSALYLCASSRSANTGELFFGEGSRLTVL.

The DNA for the CDR3 is TGTGCCAGTAGTATGGGACAGGGCGTTGGAAAACTGTTTTTT. This encodes CASSMGQGVGKLFF. This sequence joins TRBV19 and TRBJ1-4; 9 bases are shared with TRBD1. CDR1 is LNHDA, CDR2 SQIVND, per germline (reference sequence). This CDR3 has 14 residues. After removal of 3 bases from V and 10 bases from J, the junction contained 6 bases not matched to a gene.

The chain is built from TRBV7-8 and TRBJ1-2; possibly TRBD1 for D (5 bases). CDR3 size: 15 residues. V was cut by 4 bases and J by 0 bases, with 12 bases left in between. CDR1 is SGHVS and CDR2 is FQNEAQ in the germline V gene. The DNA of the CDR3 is TGTGCCAGCAGCTCAAAGGACATTACTAACTATGGCTACACCTTC. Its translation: CASSSKDITNYGYTF.

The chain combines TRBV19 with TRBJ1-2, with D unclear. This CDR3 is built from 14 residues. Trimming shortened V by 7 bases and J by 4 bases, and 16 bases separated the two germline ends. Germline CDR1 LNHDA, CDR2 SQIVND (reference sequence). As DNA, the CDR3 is TGTGCCAGTAAGTTGGGCCCTACACTCTATGGCTACACCTTC. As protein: CASKLGPTLYGYTF.

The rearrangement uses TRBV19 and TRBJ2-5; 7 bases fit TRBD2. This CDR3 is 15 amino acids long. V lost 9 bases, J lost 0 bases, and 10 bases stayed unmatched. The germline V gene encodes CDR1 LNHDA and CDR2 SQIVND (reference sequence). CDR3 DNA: TGTGCCAGCAGGGACGGGGGGAACAACCAAGAGACCCAGTACTTC. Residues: CASRDGGNNQETQYF.

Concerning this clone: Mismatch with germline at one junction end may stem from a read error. Written as DNA, the CDR3 is TGTGCCAGCAGGTACGGGTACCACTCCAACGAGCAGTACTTC. Its translation: CASRYGYHSNEQYF. The J gene is TRBJ2-7, the V gene TRBV7-3, with no clear D. This CDR3 has 14 residues. Germline V gives CDR1 SGHTA, CDR2 FQGTGA.

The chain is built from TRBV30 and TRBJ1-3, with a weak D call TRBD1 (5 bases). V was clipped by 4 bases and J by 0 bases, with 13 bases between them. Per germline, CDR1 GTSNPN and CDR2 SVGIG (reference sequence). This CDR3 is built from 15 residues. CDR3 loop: CAWKGRGSSGNTIYF. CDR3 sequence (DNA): TGTGCCTGGAAGGGACGGGGGAGCTCTGGAAACACCATATATTTT.

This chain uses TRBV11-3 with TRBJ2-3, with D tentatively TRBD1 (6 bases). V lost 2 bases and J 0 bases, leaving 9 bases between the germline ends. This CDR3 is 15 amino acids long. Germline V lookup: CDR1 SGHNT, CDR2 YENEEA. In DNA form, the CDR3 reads TGTGCCAGCAGCTTAACAGGGCATAGCACAGATACGCAGTATTTT. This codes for CASSLTGHSTDTQYF.

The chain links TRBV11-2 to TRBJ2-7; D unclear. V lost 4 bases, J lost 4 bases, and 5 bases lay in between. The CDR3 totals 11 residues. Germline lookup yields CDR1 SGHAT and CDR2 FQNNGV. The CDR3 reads CASSSLYEQYF. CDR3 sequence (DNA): TGTGCCAGCAGCTCCTTATACGAGCAGTACTTC.

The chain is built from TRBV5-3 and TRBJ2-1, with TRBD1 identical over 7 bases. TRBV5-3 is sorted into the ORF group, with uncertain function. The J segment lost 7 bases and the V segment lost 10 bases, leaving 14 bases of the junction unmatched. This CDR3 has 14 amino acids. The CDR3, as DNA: TGTGCCGGAGTCACCGGACAGGCTCGGAATGAGCAGTTCTTC. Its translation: CAGVTGQARNEQFF.

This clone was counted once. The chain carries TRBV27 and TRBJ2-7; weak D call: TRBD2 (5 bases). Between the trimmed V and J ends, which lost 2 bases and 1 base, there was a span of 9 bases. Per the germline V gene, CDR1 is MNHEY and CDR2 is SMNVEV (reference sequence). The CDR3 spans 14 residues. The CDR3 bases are TGTGCCAGCAGTTTACGAGGAGGATCCTACGAGCAGTACTTC. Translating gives CASSLRGGSYEQYF.

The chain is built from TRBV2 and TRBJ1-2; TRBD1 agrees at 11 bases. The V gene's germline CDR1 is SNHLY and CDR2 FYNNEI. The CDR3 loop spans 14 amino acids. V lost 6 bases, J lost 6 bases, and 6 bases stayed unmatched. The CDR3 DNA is TGTGCCAGCAGAGAGGACAGGGGGCGGGATGGCTACACCTTC. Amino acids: CASREDRGRDGYTF.

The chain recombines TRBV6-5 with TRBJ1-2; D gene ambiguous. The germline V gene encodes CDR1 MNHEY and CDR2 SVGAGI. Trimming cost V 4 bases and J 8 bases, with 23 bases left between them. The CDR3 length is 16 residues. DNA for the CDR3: TGTGCCAGCAGTTCCCCTCAGACTGAGAGGTTAGGCGGCTACACCTTC. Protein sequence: CASSSPQTERLGGYTF.

The CDR3 reads CASGPVRAIEAFF. Here the CDR3 DNA reads TGTGCCAGCGGGCCGGTGAGGGCGATTGAAGCTTTCTTT. The chain employs TRBV28 and TRBJ1-1; D not resolved. This CDR3 is built from 13 residues. Trimming left V 8 bases short and J 7 bases short, with 17 bases between. Germline loops: CDR1 MDHEN, CDR2 SYDVKM.

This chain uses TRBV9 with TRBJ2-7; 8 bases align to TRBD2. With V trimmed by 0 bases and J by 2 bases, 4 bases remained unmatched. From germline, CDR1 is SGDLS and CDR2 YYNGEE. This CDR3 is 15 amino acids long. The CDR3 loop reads CASSVGVSGTYEQYF. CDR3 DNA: TGTGCCAGCAGCGTAGGGGTTAGCGGGACCTACGAGCAGTACTTC.

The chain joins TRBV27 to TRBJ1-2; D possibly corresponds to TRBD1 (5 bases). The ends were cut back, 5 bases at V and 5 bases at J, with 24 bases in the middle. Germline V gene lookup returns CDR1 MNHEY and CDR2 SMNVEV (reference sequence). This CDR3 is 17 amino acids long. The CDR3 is CASSPRVGRGNAYGYTF. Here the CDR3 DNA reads TGTGCCAGCAGTCCCCGGGTGGGGAGGGGTAATGCTTATGGCTACACCTTC.

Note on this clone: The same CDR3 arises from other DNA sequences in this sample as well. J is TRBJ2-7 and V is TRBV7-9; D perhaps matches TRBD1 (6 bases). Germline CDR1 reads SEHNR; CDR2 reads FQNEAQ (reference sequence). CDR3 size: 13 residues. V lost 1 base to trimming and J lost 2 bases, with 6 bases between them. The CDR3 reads CASSLGTAYEQYF. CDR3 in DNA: TGTGCCAGCAGCTTAGGGACAGCCTACGAGCAGTACTTC.